This TCR beta chain was observed in a study of T cells in Graves' hyperthyroidism and ophthalmopathy. Study overall: Specimen type is peripheral blood, collected at initial diagnosis prior to any treatment.

The CDR3 regions of TCR beta were amplified from RNA transcripts. RT-PCR in the first round (using the HTBI primer set) targeted the TCR CDR3. TCRdb reprocessed the multiplex PCR reads with MiXCR, giving one entry per CDR3 protein. The sample shows about 270,000 distinct CDR3 sequences, around 22% of them seen only once. The length of the CDR3 is 16 residues. Germline values: CDR1 DFQATT, CDR2 SNEGSKA (reference sequence). V was pared by 0 bases and J by 5 bases, with 6 bases of the junction left unmatched. This clonotype was found a few times. Its cognate antigen is unknown. General study results and limits: It was a median about seven months before onset that the model predicted ophthalmopathy. Most clonotypes that expanded in the thyroid above 0.001 also showed up in blood.

The genes are TRBV20-1 and TRBJ2-1; TRBD2 matches at 11 bases. Sequencing was done on a sample of blood. The receptor was isolated from a man aged 25-40 years with Graves' ophthalmopathy. CDR3 nucleotide sequence: TGCAGTGCTAGAGATCCGACTAGCGGGACCAACAATGAGCAGTTCTTC. This sequence encodes CSARDPTSGTNNEQFF.